The 20 T cell receptor beta chains reported below all come from one sample, sequenced in a study of T cell repertoires in cytomegalovirus infection. Their cognate antigens are unknown. Each CDR3 protein gets one entry after TCRdb re-called the reads with MiXCR. This table has some 900,000 distinct CDR3 sequences, around a third appearing once. The sample here was cultured CD8+ T cells from PBMCs, taken from culture after CMV antigen stimulation. The receptors derive from a human donor in good health (CMV status not recorded). Some clones in this sample may be carry-over from other donors' samples.

This chain joins TRBV29-1 and TRBJ2-5; 10 bases are a match to TRBD1. After removal of 0 bases from V and 4 bases from J, the junction contained 8 bases not matched to a gene. CDR3 length: 16 amino acids. CDR1 and CDR2 from the germline V gene are SQVTM and ANQGSEA. CDR3 amino acids: CSVEEVSDRGLETQYF. The CDR3 DNA reads as TGCAGCGTTGAAGAAGTAAGCGACAGGGGGCTAGAGACCCAGTACTTC.

This clonotype was seen more than once but under ten times. The V gene is TRBV7-6, the J gene TRBJ1-4; 9 bases are shared with TRBD1. Trimming removed 2 bases from V and 4 bases from J; junction bases left unmatched: 5. Germline CDR1 reads SGHVS; CDR2 reads FNYEAQ. The CDR3 extends over 16 amino acids. CDR3 DNA: TGTGCCAGCAGCTTAAGTTTGGGACAGGGTAATGAAAAACTGTTTTTT. Translated: CASSLSLGQGNEKLFF.

In this sample, this clonotype turned up many times. The chain couples TRBV7-2 to TRBJ1-5; D unclear. The germline V and J ends were trimmed by 3 bases and 0 bases, with 9 bases remaining between them. CDR1 is SGHTA and CDR2 is FQGNSA in the germline V gene. This CDR3 has 15 residues. CDR3 coding DNA: TGTGCCAGCAGCTTGGACGACCCTAGCAATCAGCCCCAGCATTTT. Its protein is CASSLDDPSNQPQHF.

The chain joins TRBV23-1 to TRBJ2-1, with 7 bases matching TRBD2. TRBV23-1 is an open reading frame, and its role is uncertain. Trimming removed 0 bases from V and 0 bases from J; junction bases left unmatched: 2. The CDR3 covers 16 residues. The CDR3 spells CASSQSPGGSYNEQFF. The DNA of the CDR3 is TGCGCCAGCAGTCAATCTCCGGGGGGCTCCTACAATGAGCAGTTCTTC.

The chain recombines TRBV29-1 with TRBJ1-1; D gene ambiguous. This CDR3 comprises 12 residues. CDR1 is SQVTM, CDR2 ANQGSEA, per germline. Trimming removed 3 bases from V and 6 bases from J, with 11 bases in between. The DNA for the CDR3 is TGCAGCGTTGAGTGGGGATTCCCTGAAGCTTTCTTT. This encodes CSVEWGFPEAFF.

The chain couples TRBV9 to TRBJ2-1; D ambiguous. CDR1 is SGDLS, CDR2 YYNGEE, per germline. The CDR3 length is 16 residues. Trimming stripped 0 bases from V and 0 bases from J, with 10 bases between. The chain's CDR3 is CASSVAMDRSYNEQFF. The DNA for the CDR3 is TGTGCCAGCAGCGTAGCTATGGACCGCTCCTACAATGAGCAGTTCTTC.

The J gene is TRBJ2-3, the V gene TRBV27, with D maybe TRBD1 (6 bases). The CDR3 sequence is 12 residues long. Germline CDR1 is MNHEY and CDR2 is SMNVEV (reference sequence). V shed 6 bases and J shed 10 bases, with 14 bases lying between them. CDR3 coding DNA: TGTGCCAGCAGGGGGGCCCCCCGAGCGCAGTATTTT. Amino acids: CASRGAPRAQYF.

V usage is TRBV6-1 and J usage is TRBJ1-1, with 7 positions matching TRBD1. Germline lookup yields CDR1 MNHNS and CDR2 SASEGT. This CDR3 spans 12 amino acids. The junction had 7 bases not matched to a gene; V was cut back by 10 bases and J by 5 bases. The CDR3 spells CATVYRGTEAFF. Written as DNA, the CDR3 is TGTGCCACCGTATACAGGGGAACTGAAGCTTTCTTT.

The V and J genes are TRBV20-1 and TRBJ1-2; D unresolved. The CDR3 runs 13 residues. Germline assignment: CDR1 DFQATT and CDR2 SNEGSKA (reference sequence). V was pared by 4 bases and J by 5 bases, with 14 bases between. CDR3 coding DNA: TGCAGTGCTACAGGTTTATACGAATATGGCTACACCTTC. Amino acids: CSATGLYEYGYTF.

Comments on this clonotype: A junction end diverges from the germline sequence, so it may reflect a read error. The V call is TRBV19, the J call TRBJ2-7; D is perhaps TRBD2 (5 bases). The CDR3 totals 14 residues. Germline lookup yields CDR1 LNHDA and CDR2 SQIVND (reference sequence). The CDR3 DNA is TGTGCCAGTAACCCGACGGGAACAGCCTACGAGCAGCACTTC. It encodes CASNPTGTAYEQHF. Together with reference TRBV19 and TRBJ2-7, the CDR3 gives the full variable domain: DGGITQSPKYLFRKEGQNVTLSCEQNLNHDAMYWYRQDPGQGLRLIYYSQIVNDFQKGDIAEGYSVSREKKESFPLTVTSAQKNPTAFYLCASNPTGTAYEQHFGPGTRLTVT.

This clonotype has a count of ten or more. The chain combines TRBV6-2 or TRBV6-3 with TRBJ1-5, with 9 bases matching TRBD1. Per the germline V gene, CDR1 is MNHEY and CDR2 is SVGEGT. The CDR3 is 14 amino acids. J gave up 2 bases and V 6 bases, and 2 bases lay outside the gene matches. Here the CDR3 reads CASRRTGGNQPQHF. The CDR3, as DNA: TGTGCCAGCAGAAGGACAGGGGGCAATCAGCCCCAGCATTTT.

With regard to this clonotype: This sequence may be a read error, since a much larger clone differs from it by one base. The chain employs TRBV11-2 and TRBJ2-3, with 9 bases identical to TRBD1. Germline lookup yields CDR1 SGHAT and CDR2 FQNNGV. This CDR3 region has 17 residues. Here the CDR3 reads CASSRPRTGDFTDTHYF. DNA of the CDR3: TGTGCCAGCAGCCGACCTAGGACAGGGGATTTCACAGATACGCATTATTTT. Complete variable domain (other parts from reference TRBV11-2 and TRBJ2-3): EAGVAQSPRYKIIEKRQSVAFWCNPISGHATLYWYQQILGQGPKLLIQFQNNGVVDDSQLPKDRFSAERLKGVDSTLKIQPAKLEDSAVYLCASSRPRTGDFTDTHYFGPGTRLTVL.

V is TRBV10-3 and J is TRBJ2-7; D is unclear. Per germline, CDR1 ENHRY and CDR2 SYGVKD. The V end was cut by 2 bases, the J end by 7 bases, with 12 bases between. The CDR3 runs 13 residues. The CDR3 bases are TGTGCCATCAGTGAGGTAGGGTTGGGGGAGCAGTACGTC. Its protein is CAISEVGLGEQYV.

The chain recombines TRBV6-1 with TRBJ2-1; 10 bases are shared with TRBD1. The V gene end was trimmed by 3 bases and the J gene end by 4 bases; junction bases not matched to a gene: 6. CDR3 size: 16 residues. The germline CDR1 and CDR2 sequences are MNHNS and SASEGT. The DNA for the CDR3 is TGTGCCAGCAGTGAGCCGGGACAGGGGAGGTACAATGAGCAGTTCTTC. Translation: CASSEPGQGRYNEQFF.

The chain is built from TRBV12-3 or TRBV12-4 and TRBJ1-6; TRBD1 is a possible D gene (5 bases). The length of the CDR3 is 14 residues. The ends were cut back, 4 bases at V and 7 bases at J, with 11 bases in the middle. The CDR3 nucleotides read TGTGCCAGCAGTTGGGGGGTGTCCAATTCACCCCTCCACTTT. Protein: CASSWGVSNSPLHF.

This clonotype showed up many times. The gene calls are TRBV7-8 and TRBJ1-1; D not resolved. CDR3 length: 14 amino acids. The germline gives CDR1 SGHVS, CDR2 FQNEAQ. V was trimmed by 1 base and J by 2 bases, leaving 8 bases between them. This CDR3 reads CASSLELGNTEAFF. The CDR3 coding sequence is TGTGCCAGCAGCTTAGAATTGGGAAACACTGAAGCTTTCTTT.

This clonotype was counted between two and nine times. The chain couples TRBV7-9 to TRBJ1-1; D might be TRBD1 (6 bases). The CDR3 totals 12 residues. Trimming stripped 4 bases from V and 10 bases from J, with 13 bases between. CDR1 SEHNR and CDR2 FQNEAQ come from the germline V gene (reference sequence). CDR3 in amino acids: CASSSDRPRAFF. The CDR3 coding sequence is TGTGCCAGCAGCTCGGACAGACCCAGAGCTTTCTTT.

Worth noting for this clonotype: A single base separates this from a much larger clone, so it may be a read error. J is TRBJ1-3 and V is TRBV6-4; D remains unclear. Germline lookup yields CDR1 MRHNA and CDR2 SNTAGT. This CDR3 comprises 14 residues. The V and J ends lost 7 bases and 3 bases respectively, with 13 bases between them. This chain's CDR3 is CASNVSPDGNTIYF. The CDR3 nucleotides are TGTGCCAGCAATGTTTCCCCGGATGGAAACACCATATATTTT.

The chain employs TRBV6-1 and TRBJ1-4; D not resolved. V was cut by 1 base and J by 0 bases, with 12 bases left in between. This CDR3 has 17 amino acids. Looked up from germline, CDR1 is MNHNS and CDR2 is SASEGT. The CDR3 coding sequence is TGTGCCAGCAGTGAAGAAAGAAATCCCGCAACTAATGAAAAACTGTTTTTT. Encoded protein: CASSEERNPATNEKLFF.

This clonotype was counted at least ten times. The V gene is TRBV6-1, the J gene TRBJ1-5, with D unresolved. V was clipped by 1 base and J by 4 bases, with 11 bases between them. Per the germline V gene, CDR1 is MNHNS and CDR2 is SASEGT. CDR3 length: 15 amino acids. Here the CDR3 reads CASSEEWTDNQPQHF. The DNA for the CDR3 is TGTGCCAGCAGTGAAGAATGGACGGATAATCAGCCCCAGCATTTT.